The T cell receptor (beta chain) described here comes from a study of cytomegalovirus exposure and HLA in healthy donors. Study-wide background: A later analysis reported the same platform for the 110 or so validation repertoires and the 500 to 700 first-cohort repertoires.

The assay was immunoSEQ multiplex PCR, and TCRdb's table has in-frame clones only and misses some. The table shows around 150,000 clones, with approximately 82% occurring only once. In germline, CDR1 is MNHNS, CDR2 SASEGT. Trimming took 0 bases from V and 3 from J, leaving 12 bases between them. CDR3 size: 15 residues. This clone was observed a single time. Its antigen is undetermined. Study results and limitations: The listing of approximately 160 TCR beta chains classed them as cytomegalovirus-associated.

The chain is built from TRBV6-1 and TRBJ2-7; D is perhaps TRBD1 (5 bases). What was sequenced was PBMCs. This TCR was sampled from a man in his thirties or forties in good health and CMV-seropositive. The CDR3 protein is CASSEALAGHYEQYF. In DNA, the CDR3 is TGTGCCAGCAGTGAAGCCCTGGCAGGGCACTACGAGCAGTACTTC.